This entry features one T cell receptor beta chain sequence. The antigen is undetermined. TCRdb independently ran MiXCR on the reads; one entry per CDR3 protein. The sample shows approximately 750,000 distinct CDR3 sequences, roughly 35% of them seen only once. The data are from a study of T cell repertoires in cytomegalovirus infection. Study information: Indications of both CMV infection and matching HLA type were provided by public TCR beta signatures.

Study-wide results and limits: Cumulated frequencies of public TCR beta families served to identify carriers of CMV plus the relevant HLA. The study found HLA-C-restricted CMV-specific TCR beta clonotypes dominating the ex vivo response.

The CDR3 covers 14 residues. The V segment lost 0 bases and the J segment 2 bases; nucleotides outside the gene matches: 2. The germline CDR1 and CDR2 sequences are SGHRS and YFSETQ. The sample consisted of PBMCs. The rearrangement joins TRBV5-1 to TRBJ2-7; 7 nucleotides match TRBD1. The TCR was taken from a human donor in good health (CMV status not recorded). Some clones in this sample may be carry-over from other donors' samples. DNA for the CDR3: TGCGCCAGCAGCTTGGAAGGGACAGCCTACGAGCAGTACTTC. This gives the protein CASSLEGTAYEQYF. Variable domain in full (rest from reference TRBV5-1 and TRBJ2-7): KAGVTQTPRYLIKTRGQQVTLSCSPISGHRSVSWYQQTPGQGLQFLFEYFSETQRNKGNFPGRFSGRQFSNSRSEMNVSTLELGDSALYLCASSLEGTAYEQYFGPGTRLTVT.